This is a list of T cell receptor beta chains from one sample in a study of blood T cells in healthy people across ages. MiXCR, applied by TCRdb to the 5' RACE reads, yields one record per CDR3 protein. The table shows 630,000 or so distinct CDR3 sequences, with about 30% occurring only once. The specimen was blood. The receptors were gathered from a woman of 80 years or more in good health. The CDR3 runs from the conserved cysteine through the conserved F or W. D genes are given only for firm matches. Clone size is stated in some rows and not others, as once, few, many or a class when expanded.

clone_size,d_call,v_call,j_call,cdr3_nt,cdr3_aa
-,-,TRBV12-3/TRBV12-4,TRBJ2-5,TGTGCCAGCACCCTAAGGACTAGGGGGGTTGTGGAGACCCAGTACTTC,CASTLRTRGVVETQYF
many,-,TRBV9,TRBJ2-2,TGCGCCAGCAGCGCGACAGGGAACACCGGGGAGCTGTTTTTT,CASSATGNTGELFF
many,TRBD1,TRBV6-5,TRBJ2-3,TGTGCCAGCAGTTACTCTGGGACAGGTTCTTCGTTGGGCACAGATACGCAGTATTTT,CASSYSGTGSSLGTDTQYF
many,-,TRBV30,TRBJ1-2,TGTGCCTGGAGTGTATTAGCAGGGTCGGGAGGCTACACCTTC,CAWSVLAGSGGYTF
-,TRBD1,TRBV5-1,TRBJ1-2,TGCGCCAGCAGCTTGGACAGGGGGCAAAATGGCTACACCTTC,CASSLDRGQNGYTF
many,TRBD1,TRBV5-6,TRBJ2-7,TGTGCCAGCAGCTTACTCGGGACAGGGGCCTACGAGCAGTACTTC,CASSLLGTGAYEQYF
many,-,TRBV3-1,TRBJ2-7,TGTGCCAGCAGCCCCCTAAACAGATACGAGCAGTACTTC,CASSPLNRYEQYF
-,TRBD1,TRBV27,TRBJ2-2,TGTGCCAGCACCGCGCCGAGACAGGGATCATCCGGGGAGCTGTTTTTT,CASTAPRQGSSGELFF
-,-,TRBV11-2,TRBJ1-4,TGTGCCAGCAGCTTAGCCTCCGGGGGTTTGGAAAAACGGTTTTTT,CASSLASGGLEKRFF
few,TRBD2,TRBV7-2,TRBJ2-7,TGTGCCAGCAGCTATCCAGGGCTAGCGGGAACCTACGAGCAGTACTTC,CASSYPGLAGTYEQYF
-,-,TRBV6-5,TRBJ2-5,TGTGCCAGCAGTTACAGTGGCCTCCACGAAGAGACCCAGTACTTC,CASSYSGLHEETQYF
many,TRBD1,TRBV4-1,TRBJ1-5,TGCGCCAGCAGCCAAGATAATCTGATAGACAGGGGAAATCAGCCCCAGCATTTT,CASSQDNLIDRGNQPQHF
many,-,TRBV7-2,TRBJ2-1,TGTGCCAGCAGCCTGCTTTCGGGGTACAGTGAGCAGTTCTTC,CASSLLSGYSEQFF
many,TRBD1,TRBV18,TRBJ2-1,TGTGCCAGCTCACCCCGGGACAGGGATGCCAATGAGCAGTTCTTC,CASSPRDRDANEQFF
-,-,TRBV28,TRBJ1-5,TGTGCCAGCGGTTTGGGTTATCAGCCCCAGCATTTT,CASGLGYQPQHF
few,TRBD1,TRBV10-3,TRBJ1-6,TGTGCCATCAGGGGGACAGGGGGGTCACCCCTCCACTTT,CAIRGTGGSPLHF
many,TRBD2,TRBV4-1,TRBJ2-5,TGCGCCAGCAGCCAAGATAGGACCGGGGGGGGCCAGGAAGAGACCCAGTACTTC,CASSQDRTGGGQEETQYF
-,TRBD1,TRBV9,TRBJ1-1,TGTGCCAGCAGCACGTCCCGGGACAGGGGCCAGGGCACTGAAGCTTTCTTT,CASSTSRDRGQGTEAFF
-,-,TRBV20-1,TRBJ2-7,TGCAGTGCTGGAGTTCGAACAAGGTCGTTCGTGGACTTCGCCTACGAGCAGTACTTC,CSAGVRTRSFVDFAYEQYF
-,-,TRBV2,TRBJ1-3,TGTGCCAGCAGTGAAAGGACAAACTCTGGAAACACCATATATTTT,CASSERTNSGNTIYF
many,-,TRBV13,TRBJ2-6,TGTGCCAGCAGCTCACGGGGAACTGGGGCCAACGTCCTGACTTTC,CASSSRGTGANVLTF
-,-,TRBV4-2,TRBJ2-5,TGTGCCAGCAGCCAGGGAGACTCCTCCCGGGAGCAGTACTTC,CASSQGDSSREQYF
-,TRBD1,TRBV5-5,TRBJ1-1,TGTGCCAGCAGCCCGGACAGGGAAAGGACTGAAGCTTTCTTT,CASSPDRERTEAFF
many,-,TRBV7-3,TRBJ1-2,TGTGCCAGCAGCTTAATCGGGAGGGGTGGGAACTATGGCTACACCTTC,CASSLIGRGGNYGYTF
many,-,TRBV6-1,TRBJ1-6,TGTGCCAGCAGTGAGGGAGGGACGATTAATTCACCCCTCCACTTT,CASSEGGTINSPLHF
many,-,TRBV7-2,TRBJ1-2,TGTGCCAGCAGCCGGGGGGGAGGTGTCGTCTATGGCTACACCTTC,CASSRGGGVVYGYTF
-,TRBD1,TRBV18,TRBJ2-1,TGTGCCAGCTCGCCGGGACAGGGTGGATCCTACAATGAGCAGTTCTTC,CASSPGQGGSYNEQFF
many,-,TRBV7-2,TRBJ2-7,TGTGCCAGCAGCTTAAAACACGAGCAGTACTTC,CASSLKHEQYF
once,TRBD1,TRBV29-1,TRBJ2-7,TGCAGCGTTAAGGGCTCGGGACAGGGGCAGTACGAGCAGTACTTC,CSVKGSGQGQYEQYF
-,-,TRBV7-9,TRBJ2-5,TGTGCCAGCAGCTTCCCCTCAGGCCAGCAAGAGACCCAGTACTTC,CASSFPSGQQETQYF
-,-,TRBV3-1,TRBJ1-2,TGTGCCAGCAGCCCCACGAGGGGACGCATCTATGGCTTCACCTTC,CASSPTRGRIYGFTF
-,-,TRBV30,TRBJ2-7,TGTGCCTGGTCCGCGGGGACGAGCTCCTACGAGCAGTACTTC,CAWSAGTSSYEQYF
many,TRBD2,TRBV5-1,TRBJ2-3,TGCGCCAGCAGCCTGGGACTAGGAGGCACAGATACGCAGTATTTT,CASSLGLGGTDTQYF
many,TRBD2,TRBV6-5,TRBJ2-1,TGTGCCAGCAGTCCAACTCTAGCGGGGGGGAACAATGAGCAGTTCTTC,CASSPTLAGGNNEQFF
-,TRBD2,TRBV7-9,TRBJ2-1,TGTGCCAGCAGCCCGTCGACTAGCGGGGGGGCGGAGCAGTTCTTC,CASSPSTSGGAEQFF
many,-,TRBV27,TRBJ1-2,TGTGCCAGCGGAGGGCCCTATGGCTACACCTTC,CASGGPYGYTF
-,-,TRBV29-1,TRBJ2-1,TGCAGCGTTGAAGATCTCGGGGGGCCCACCGCCTACAATGAGCAGTTCTTC,CSVEDLGGPTAYNEQFF
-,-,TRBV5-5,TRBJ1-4,TGTGCCAGCAGCTTGGAGGGAGTGGATAAACTGTTTTTT,CASSLEGVDKLFF
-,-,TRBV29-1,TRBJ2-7,TGCAGCGTTAAGAAGAGCTCCTACGAGCAGTACTTC,CSVKKSSYEQYF
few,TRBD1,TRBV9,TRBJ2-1,TGTGCCAGCAGCATGACTTCCGGGACAGGGGTGAATGAGCAGTTCTTC,CASSMTSGTGVNEQFF
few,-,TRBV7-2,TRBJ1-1,TGTGCCAGCAGCTCAGACGGGGGTCGAAAGGCTTTCTTT,CASSSDGGRKAFF
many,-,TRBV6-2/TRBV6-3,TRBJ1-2,TGTGCCACCACGGACAGCCCTTTCGGCTATGGCTACACCTTC,CATTDSPFGYGYTF
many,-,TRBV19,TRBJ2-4,TGTGCCAGTAGTATAGTGCAACAGACAAACATTCAGTACTTC,CASSIVQQTNIQYF
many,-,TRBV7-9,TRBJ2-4,TGTGCCAGCAGCTTAGGGGGATGGGCGGACCAAAACATTCAGTACTTC,CASSLGGWADQNIQYF
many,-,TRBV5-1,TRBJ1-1,TGCGCCAGCAGCTTTCTGGGGGATAACACTGAAGCTTTCTTT,CASSFLGDNTEAFF
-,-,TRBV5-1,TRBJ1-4,TGCGCCAGCAGCTTGGCCAGTCGTAATGAAAAACGGTTTTTT,CASSLASRNEKRFF
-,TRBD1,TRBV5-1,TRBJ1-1,TGCGCCAGCAGCTTCGGGACAGGGGGCTCTCTGGGCACTGAAGCTTTCTTT,CASSFGTGGSLGTEAFF
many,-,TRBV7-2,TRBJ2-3,TGTGCCAGCAGCTTAGCGATTGGCGTCACAGATACGCAGTATTTT,CASSLAIGVTDTQYF
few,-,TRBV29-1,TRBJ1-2,TGCAGCGTTGAAAAGGGTTATGGCTACACCTTC,CSVEKGYGYTF
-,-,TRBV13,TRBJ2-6,TGTGCCACCACGAGCAGGAAGGGGATATCTGGGGCCAACGTCCTGACTTTC,CATTSRKGISGANVLTF
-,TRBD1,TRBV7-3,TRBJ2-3,TGTGCCAGCAGCTTACTGGCGACAGGGGTCACAGATACGCAGTATTTT,CASSLLATGVTDTQYF
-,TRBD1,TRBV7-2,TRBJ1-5,TGTGCCAGCAGCTTAGAAAGGACAGGGGGGCCCCAGCATTTT,CASSLERTGGPQHF
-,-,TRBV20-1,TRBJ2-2,TGCAGTGCTAGCGTGCTCCGGGGCTCCCAATCCGGGGAGCTGTTTTTT,CSASVLRGSQSGELFF
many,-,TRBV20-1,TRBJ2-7,TGCAGTGCCGAACGAGATAGGGGTCGGGACTACGAGCAGTACTTC,CSAERDRGRDYEQYF
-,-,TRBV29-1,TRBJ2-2,TGCAGCGTCTACACCGGGGAGCTGTTTTTT,CSVYTGELFF
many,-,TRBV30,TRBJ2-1,TGTGCCTGGAGGGAAATGGGACCAACTAAGAATGAGCAGTTCTTC,CAWREMGPTKNEQFF
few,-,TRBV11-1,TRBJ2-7,TGTGCCAGCAGCTTAGTCGGGCTAGCCTACGAGCAGTACTTC,CASSLVGLAYEQYF
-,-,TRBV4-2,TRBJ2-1,TGTGCCAGCAGCCAAGATAAGGATAGCTCCTACAATGAGCAGTTCTTC,CASSQDKDSSYNEQFF
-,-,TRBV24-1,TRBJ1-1,TGTGCCACCAGTGACGGCTACACTGAAGCTTTCTTT,CATSDGYTEAFF
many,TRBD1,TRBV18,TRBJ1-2,TGTGCCAGCTCGCCAACAGGGGATGGTGGCTACACCTTC,CASSPTGDGGYTF